These T cell receptor beta chains were read from a single sample in a study of T cells in Graves' hyperthyroidism and ophthalmopathy. TCRdb used MiXCR to reprocess the multiplex PCR reads, holding one entry per CDR3 protein. The sample lists more than 300,000 distinct CDR3 sequences, roughly 14% occurring once. The sequenced sample was blood. The source is a woman aged 30 to 39 with Graves' hyperthyroidism. The CDR3 runs from the conserved cysteine through the conserved F or W. Each record gives: D gene, J gene, clone size, V gene, CDR3 DNA, CDR3 protein. D genes are given only for firm matches. Some rows mark clone size as missing; the rest say once, few, many or name a class of expanded clone.

D: -
J: TRBJ1-1
size: -
V: TRBV6-2/TRBV6-3
DNA: TGTGCCAGCAAGGATCGTGTGAACACTGAAGCTTTCTTT
CDR3: CASKDRVNTEAFF

D: TRBD2
J: TRBJ2-2
size: many
V: TRBV7-9
DNA: TGTGCCAGCAGCTCAGTAGCGGGAGGGCAGCACACCGGGGAGCTGTTTTTT
CDR3: CASSSVAGGQHTGELFF

D: TRBD1
J: TRBJ2-7
size: many
V: TRBV27
DNA: TGTGCCAGCAGTTTATCCCGGACAGGGTGGAACGAGCAGTACTTC
CDR3: CASSLSRTGWNEQYF

D: -
J: TRBJ2-7
size: many
V: TRBV29-1
DNA: TGCAGCGTTGAAGATCCCCTGGGAAGGTCGGACGAGCAGTACTTC
CDR3: CSVEDPLGRSDEQYF

D: -
J: TRBJ2-7
size: -
V: TRBV3-1
DNA: TGTGCCAGCAGCGGGGACCACTCCTACGAGCAGTACTTC
CDR3: CASSGDHSYEQYF

D: -
J: TRBJ1-1
size: many
V: TRBV28
DNA: TGTGCCAGCAGTTTTCCCACCAACGAAGCTTTCTTT
CDR3: CASSFPTNEAFF

D: -
J: TRBJ1-1
size: few
V: TRBV3-1
DNA: TGTGCCAGCAGCTACGGAAATTTTGGTGAAGCTTTCTTT
CDR3: CASSYGNFGEAFF

D: TRBD2
J: TRBJ2-7
size: few
V: TRBV27
DNA: TGTGCCAGCAGTCCCGGGACTAGCGGGAGCTGGGAGCAGTACTTC
CDR3: CASSPGTSGSWEQYF

D: TRBD2
J: TRBJ2-7
size: many
V: TRBV28
DNA: TGTGCCAGCAGTTTATTACTAGCGGGATCCCGGGGCGAGCAGTACTTC
CDR3: CASSLLLAGSRGEQYF

D: -
J: TRBJ2-1
size: many
V: TRBV2
DNA: TGTGCCAGCCTACTTACGACCCCGTCGCAGTTCTTC
CDR3: CASLLTTPSQFF

D: -
J: TRBJ1-1
size: many
V: TRBV28
DNA: TGTGCCAGCAGCCCCCGGGAGCGGTCGAACACTGAAGCTTTCTTT
CDR3: CASSPRERSNTEAFF

D: TRBD1
J: TRBJ1-2
size: few
V: TRBV20-1
DNA: TGCAGTGCTAGGAACCCAAGACAGGGGGTTGAGGGCTACACCTTC
CDR3: CSARNPRQGVEGYTF

D: -
J: TRBJ2-1
size: -
V: TRBV2
DNA: TGTGCCAGCAGCTCTGAGGGAGGAAGCTCCTACAATGAGCAGTTCTTC
CDR3: CASSSEGGSSYNEQFF

D: -
J: TRBJ2-7
size: -
V: TRBV29-1
DNA: TGCAGCGTTGAGCCCCTGGACAGCTACGAGCAGTACTTC
CDR3: CSVEPLDSYEQYF

D: -
J: TRBJ2-1
size: many
V: TRBV28
DNA: TGTGCCAGCAGCGCGAGGAAGGGATCCGACAATGAGCAGTTCTTC
CDR3: CASSARKGSDNEQFF

D: -
J: TRBJ1-1
size: many
V: TRBV12-3/TRBV12-4
DNA: TGTGCCAGCAGTTTACAGGGAATTAAGACTTTCTTT
CDR3: CASSLQGIKTFF

D: -
J: TRBJ2-1
size: few
V: TRBV10-3
DNA: TGTGCCATCAGTGAGCCGGGGGGCGGTCCCTACAATGAGCAGTTCTTC
CDR3: CAISEPGGGPYNEQFF

D: -
J: TRBJ2-1
size: many
V: TRBV24-1
DNA: TGTGCCACCAGTGTAATTGGTGCGGGTGGGAATGAGCAGTTCTTC
CDR3: CATSVIGAGGNEQFF

D: TRBD1
J: TRBJ1-2
size: -
V: TRBV3-1
DNA: TGTGCCAGCAGCCAAGATTATGACAGGGGCAGGGGCTACACCTTC
CDR3: CASSQDYDRGRGYTF